The clone carrying this T cell receptor (beta chain) was observed a few times. The sample originates from a study of CD8+CD57+ T cells in acquired aplastic anemia. Study-level background: When averaged, DNA from sorted CD4+ and CD8+ cells came to around 3.4 ug.

The template for TCR beta VDJ and CDR3 sequence profiling was genomic DNA. TCRdb re-called the reads through MiXCR, storing one row per CDR3 protein. The data contain around 200,000 distinct CDR3 sequences, under 55% of them singletons. Whoever was chosen for sequencing had shown CD8+CD57+ cell expansion by flow cytometry. In all patients, the disease was severe acquired aplastic anemia. Blood samples were obtained from patients who had received no prior therapy. Germline lookup yields CDR1 LGHDT and CDR2 YNNKEL (reference sequence). The CDR3 has 15 residues. With V trimmed by 4 bases and J by 5 bases, 8 bases remained unmatched.

The source material was sorted CD4+, CD8+, or CD8+CD57+ T cells (not recorded which) from PBMCs. This TCR was recovered from a human donor with aplastic anemia. The chain recombines TRBV3-1 with TRBJ2-3; 8 bases fit TRBD2. The CDR3 DNA reads TGTGCCAGCAGCCGTCCCGGGACTAGGGGAGATACGCAGTATTTT. It yields the protein CASSRPGTRGDTQYF.